Listed below are T cell receptor beta chains from one sample, sequenced in a study of shared clonotypes between healthy human individuals. Method: immunoSEQ multiplex PCR; TCRdb's copy keeps in-frame clones and lacks some. The sample includes 1,500,000 or so clones, around 97% of them seen just once. The specimen was naive CD4+ T cells sorted from blood. The receptors derive from a man aged 25 to 40 in good health. Each CDR3 is given without its conserved first and last residue. Fields, in order: clone size, D gene, V gene, CDR3 protein. The D gene is left open where the match is weak. Expanded clones are given a class, and other clones once, few, many or no size at all.

. . TRBV5-6 ASSFGTGHNEQF
. . TRBV7-2 ASSFKVGLYRSVQY
. . TRBV19 ASSITGSANTEAF
. . TRBV19 ASSIPVYNEQF
once . TRBV28 ASRHHEGGRETQY
. . TRBV5-5 ASSLALGTYHNEQF
. . TRBV9 ASRAGGSTDTQY
. TRBD1 TRBV5-1 ASSLPGQVYEQY
. . TRBV9 ASSVASTYNEQF
. . TRBV6-5 ASGPNPY
. . TRBV6-5 ASSYSRGAGGELF
. . TRBV6-1 ASSGVAPGLETQY
. TRBD2 TRBV2 ASRKGPGLAGAGANVLT
. . TRBV7-7 ASSPPATVWATQY
. TRBD2 TRBV27 ASSAGVYEQY
. . TRBV28 ASSLVLGVSGNTIY
. . TRBV29-1 SVDGFRGDTDTQY
. TRBD2 TRBV5-4 ASSPGGYEQY
. TRBD2 TRBV5-6 ASSLSGANTGELF
. . TRBV5-6 ASSLGSQPQH
. . TRBV6-1 ANAEVSSLYGYT
. TRBD1 TRBV30 ARGPGGTEAF
. . TRBV18 ASSPARPGELF
. TRBD2 TRBV9 ASSTGLAGSYEQF
once . TRBV10-2 ASREDGSSGANVLT
. . TRBV6-5 ASSSDSMNTEAF
. . TRBV10-3 AIAEPTGGSTGELF
. TRBD2 TRBV18 ASSPLGLATSSYNEQF
. . TRBV5-1 ASSLGSTDTQY
. TRBD1 TRBV9 ASSDSGQGHLEKLF
. . TRBV7-9 ASSLAVLQGEQF
. . TRBV7-7 ASSAGRSYEQY
. . TRBV28 ASSTLRSGELF
few TRBD1 TRBV30 AWGDRGTQPQH
. . TRBV15 ATSRETPSNQPQH
. TRBD2 TRBV2 ASSETVGGLAGSKNIQY
. . TRBV6-5 ASRPQAPSEQF